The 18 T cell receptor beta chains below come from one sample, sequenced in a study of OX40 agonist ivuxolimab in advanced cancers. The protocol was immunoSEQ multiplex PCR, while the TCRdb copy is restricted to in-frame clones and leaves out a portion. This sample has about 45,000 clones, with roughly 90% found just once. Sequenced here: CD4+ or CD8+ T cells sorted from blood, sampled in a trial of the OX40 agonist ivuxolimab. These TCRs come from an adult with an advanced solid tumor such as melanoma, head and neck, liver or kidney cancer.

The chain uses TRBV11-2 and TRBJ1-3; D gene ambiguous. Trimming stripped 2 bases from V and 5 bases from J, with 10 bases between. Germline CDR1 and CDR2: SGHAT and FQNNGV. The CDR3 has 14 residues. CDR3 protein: CASSLNGLRNTIYF. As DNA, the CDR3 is TGTGCCAGCAGCTTAAACGGACTTAGAAACACCATATATTTT.

As DNA, the CDR3 is TGCAGCGTTGAAGTTGACAGGGGCTACGAGCAGTACTTC. Translated, it gives CSVEVDRGYEQYF. V is TRBV29-1 and J is TRBJ2-7; the match to TRBD1 covers 8 bases. CDR1 and CDR2 from the germline V gene are SQVTM and ANQGSEA. With V trimmed by 1 base and J by 3 bases, 2 bases remained unmatched. The CDR3 covers 13 residues.

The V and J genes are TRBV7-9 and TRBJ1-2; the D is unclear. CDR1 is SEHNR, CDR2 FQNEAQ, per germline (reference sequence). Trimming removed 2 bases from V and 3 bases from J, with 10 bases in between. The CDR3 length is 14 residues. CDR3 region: CASSLRAEYYGYTF. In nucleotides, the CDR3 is TGTGCCAGCAGCTTAAGAGCAGAGTACTATGGCTACACCTTC. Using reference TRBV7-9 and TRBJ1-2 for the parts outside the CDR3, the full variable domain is DTGVSQNPRHKITKRGQNVTFRCDPISEHNRLYWYRQTLGQGPEFLTYFQNEAQLEKSRLLSDRFSAERPKGSFSTLEIQRTEQGDSAMYLCASSLRAEYYGYTFGSGTRLTVV.

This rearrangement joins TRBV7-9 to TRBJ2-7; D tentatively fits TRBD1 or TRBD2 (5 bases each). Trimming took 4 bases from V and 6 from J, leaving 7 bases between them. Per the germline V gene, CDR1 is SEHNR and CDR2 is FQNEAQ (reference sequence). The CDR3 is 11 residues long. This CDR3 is CASSSGTEQYF. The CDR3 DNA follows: TGTGCCAGCAGCTCGGGGACCGAGCAGTACTTC.

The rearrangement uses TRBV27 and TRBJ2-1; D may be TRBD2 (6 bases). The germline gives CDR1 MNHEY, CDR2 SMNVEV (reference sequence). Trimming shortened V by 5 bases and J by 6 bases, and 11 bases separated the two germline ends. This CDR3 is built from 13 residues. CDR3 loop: CASSHLGGNEQFF. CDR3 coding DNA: TGTGCCAGCAGTCACCTGGGGGGCAATGAGCAGTTCTTC.

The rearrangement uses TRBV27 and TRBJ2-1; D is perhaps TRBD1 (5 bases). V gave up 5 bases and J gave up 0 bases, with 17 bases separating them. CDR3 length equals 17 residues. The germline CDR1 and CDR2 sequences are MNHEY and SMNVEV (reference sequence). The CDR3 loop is CASSTQSGPSSYNEQFF. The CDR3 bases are TGTGCCAGCAGTACCCAGTCAGGGCCAAGCTCCTACAATGAGCAGTTCTTC.

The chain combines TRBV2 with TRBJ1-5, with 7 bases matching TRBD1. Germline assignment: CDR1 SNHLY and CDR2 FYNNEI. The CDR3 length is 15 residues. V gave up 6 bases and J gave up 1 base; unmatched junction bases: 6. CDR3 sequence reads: CASRGDRASNQPQHF. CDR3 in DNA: TGTGCCAGCAGGGGAGACAGGGCCAGCAATCAGCCCCAGCATTTT.

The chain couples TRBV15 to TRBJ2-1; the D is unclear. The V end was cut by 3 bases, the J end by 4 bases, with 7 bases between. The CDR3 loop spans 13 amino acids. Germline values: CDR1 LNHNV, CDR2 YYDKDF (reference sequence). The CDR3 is CATSRGRYNEQFF. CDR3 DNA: TGTGCCACCAGCAGGGGAAGGTACAATGAGCAGTTCTTC.

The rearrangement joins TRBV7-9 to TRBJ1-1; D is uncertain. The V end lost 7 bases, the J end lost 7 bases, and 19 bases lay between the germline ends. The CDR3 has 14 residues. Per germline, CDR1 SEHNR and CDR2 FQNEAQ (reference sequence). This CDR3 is CASIAAQVKFEAFF. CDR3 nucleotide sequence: TGTGCCAGCATTGCGGCGCAGGTGAAATTTGAAGCTTTCTTT.

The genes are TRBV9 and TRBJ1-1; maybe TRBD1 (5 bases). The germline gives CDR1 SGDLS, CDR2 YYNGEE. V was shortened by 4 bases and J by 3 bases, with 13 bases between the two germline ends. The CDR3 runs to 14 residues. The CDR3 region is CASSPGLIDTEAFF. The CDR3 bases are TGTGCCAGCAGCCCGGGGCTGATAGACACTGAAGCTTTCTTT.

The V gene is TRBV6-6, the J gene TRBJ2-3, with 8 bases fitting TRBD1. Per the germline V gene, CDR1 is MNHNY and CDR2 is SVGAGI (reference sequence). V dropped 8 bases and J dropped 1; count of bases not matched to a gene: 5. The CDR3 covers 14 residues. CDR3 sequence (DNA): TGTGCCAGCCTGGGGACAGGCCGCACAGATACGCAGTATTTT. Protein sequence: CASLGTGRTDTQYF.

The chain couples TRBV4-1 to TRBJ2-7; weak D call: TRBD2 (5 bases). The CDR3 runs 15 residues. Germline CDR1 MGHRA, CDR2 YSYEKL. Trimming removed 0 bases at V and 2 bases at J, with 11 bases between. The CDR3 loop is CASSQDPSGTYEQYF. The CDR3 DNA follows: TGCGCCAGCAGCCAAGATCCCAGCGGAACCTACGAGCAGTACTTC.

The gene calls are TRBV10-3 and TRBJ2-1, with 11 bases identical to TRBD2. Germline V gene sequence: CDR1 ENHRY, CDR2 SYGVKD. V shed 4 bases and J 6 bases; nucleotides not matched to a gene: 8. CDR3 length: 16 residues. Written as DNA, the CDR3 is TGTGCCATCAGTGGAGTTAGCGGGGGGGCGTTCAATGAGCAGTTCTTC. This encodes CAISGVSGGAFNEQFF.

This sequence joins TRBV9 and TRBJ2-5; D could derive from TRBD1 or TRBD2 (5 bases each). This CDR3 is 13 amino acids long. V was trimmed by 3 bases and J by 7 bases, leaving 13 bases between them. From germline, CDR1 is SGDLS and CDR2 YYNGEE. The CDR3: CASSGGSPGTQYF. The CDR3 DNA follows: TGTGCCAGCAGCGGGGGGTCACCAGGGACCCAGTACTTC.

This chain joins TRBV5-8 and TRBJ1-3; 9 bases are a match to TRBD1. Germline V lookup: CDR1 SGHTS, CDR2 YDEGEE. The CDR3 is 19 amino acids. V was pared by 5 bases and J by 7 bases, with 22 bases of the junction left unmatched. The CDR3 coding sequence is TGTGCCAGCAGACCTGGACAGGGGTTCCGCCTAGGCCAGGGGAACACCATATATTTT. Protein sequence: CASRPGQGFRLGQGNTIYF.

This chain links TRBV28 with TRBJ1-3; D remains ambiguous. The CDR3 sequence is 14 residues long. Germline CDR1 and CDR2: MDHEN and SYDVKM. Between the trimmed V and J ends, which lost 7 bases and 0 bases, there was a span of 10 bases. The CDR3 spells CASTGRNSGNTIYF. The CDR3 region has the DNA TGTGCCAGCACGGGGAGGAACTCTGGAAACACCATATATTTT.

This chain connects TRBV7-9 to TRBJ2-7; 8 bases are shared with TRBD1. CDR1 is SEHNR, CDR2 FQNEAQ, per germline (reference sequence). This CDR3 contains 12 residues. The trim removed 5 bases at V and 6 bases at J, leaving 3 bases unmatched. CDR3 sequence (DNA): TGTGCCAGCAGCGGACAGGGCTCCGAGCAGTACTTC. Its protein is CASSGQGSEQYF. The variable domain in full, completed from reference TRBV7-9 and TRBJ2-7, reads DTGVSQNPRHKITKRGQNVTFRCDPISEHNRLYWYRQTLGQGPEFLTYFQNEAQLEKSRLLSDRFSAERPKGSFSTLEIQRTEQGDSAMYLCASSGQGSEQYFGPGTRLTVT.

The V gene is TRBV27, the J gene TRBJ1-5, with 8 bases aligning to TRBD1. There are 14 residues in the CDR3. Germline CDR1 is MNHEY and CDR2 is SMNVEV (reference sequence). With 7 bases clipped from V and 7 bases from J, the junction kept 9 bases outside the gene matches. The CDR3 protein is CASTSGGAEQPQHF. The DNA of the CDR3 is TGTGCCAGCACCTCAGGGGGCGCGGAACAGCCCCAGCATTTT.